The 2 T cell receptor beta chains reported below all come from one sample, sequenced in a study of shared clonotypes between healthy human individuals. TCRdb's table, derived via immunoSEQ multiplex PCR, lists solely in-frame clones and lacks some. The table records 2 million to 2.5 million clones, approximately 96% of them present only once. Sequenced: naive CD4+ T cells sorted from blood. Specified subset: CD45RA+ positively selected. All receptors derive from a man aged 18 to 29 in good health.

J is TRBJ2-3 and V is TRBV29-1; possible D gene TRBD2, 6 bases. The CDR3 loop spans 13 amino acids. Trimming left V 6 bases short and J 5 bases short, with 15 bases between. Germline loops: CDR1 SQVTM, CDR2 ANQGSEA. CDR3 protein: CSVLWAGKDTQYF. In DNA form, the CDR3 reads TGCAGCGTCCTCTGGGCGGGGAAAGATACGCAGTATTTT.

The V and J genes are TRBV11-2 and TRBJ1-6; D ambiguous. The CDR3 runs to 15 residues. CDR1 and CDR2 from the germline V gene are SGHAT and FQNNGV. V was shortened by 1 base and J by 5 bases, with 9 bases between the two germline ends. The CDR3 nucleotides read TGTGCCAGCAGCTTAGTAGGCAGTGATAATTCACCCCTCCACTTT. Translation: CASSLVGSDNSPLHF.